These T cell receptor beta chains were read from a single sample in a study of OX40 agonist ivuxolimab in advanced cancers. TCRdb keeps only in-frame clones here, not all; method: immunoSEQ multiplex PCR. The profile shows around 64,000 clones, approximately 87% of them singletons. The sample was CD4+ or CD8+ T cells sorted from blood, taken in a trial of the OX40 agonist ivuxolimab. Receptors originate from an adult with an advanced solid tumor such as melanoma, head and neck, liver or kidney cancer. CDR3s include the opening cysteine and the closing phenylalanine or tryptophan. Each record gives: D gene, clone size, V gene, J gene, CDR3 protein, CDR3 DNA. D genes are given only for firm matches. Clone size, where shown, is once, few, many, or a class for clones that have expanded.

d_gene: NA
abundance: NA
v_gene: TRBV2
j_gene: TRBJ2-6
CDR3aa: CASSDPPVAGANVLTF
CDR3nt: TGTGCCAGCAGTGATCCCCCAGTGGCAGGGGCCAACGTCCTGACTTTC

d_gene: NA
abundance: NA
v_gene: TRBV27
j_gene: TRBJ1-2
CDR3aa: CASRDNYGYTF
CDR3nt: TGTGCCAGCAGGGATAACTATGGCTACACCTTC

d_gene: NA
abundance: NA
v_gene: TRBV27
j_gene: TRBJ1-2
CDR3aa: CASSPLGPVRDYGYTF
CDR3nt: TGTGCCAGCAGTCCCCTGGGACCAGTTAGAGACTATGGCTACACCTTC

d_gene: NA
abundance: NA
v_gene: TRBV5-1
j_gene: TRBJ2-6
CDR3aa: CASQQGSGANVLTF
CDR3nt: TGCGCCAGCCAACAGGGCTCTGGGGCCAACGTCCTGACTTTC

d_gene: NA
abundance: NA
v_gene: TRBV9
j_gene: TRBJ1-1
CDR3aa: CASSVEGRTEAFF
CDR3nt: TGTGCCAGCAGCGTAGAGGGGAGGACTGAAGCTTTCTTT

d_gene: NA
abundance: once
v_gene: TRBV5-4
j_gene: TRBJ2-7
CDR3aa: CASSLGRPGGEQYF
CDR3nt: TGTGCCAGCAGCCTAGGGCGGCCTGGGGGAGAGCAGTACTTC

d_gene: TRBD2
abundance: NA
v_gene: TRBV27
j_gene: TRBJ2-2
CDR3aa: CASRMASGTTGELFF
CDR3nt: TGTGCCAGCCGAATGGCTAGCGGAACCACCGGGGAGCTGTTTTTT

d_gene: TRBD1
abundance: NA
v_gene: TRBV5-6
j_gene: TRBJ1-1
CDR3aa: CASSWDRLIGEAFF
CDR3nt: TGTGCCAGCAGCTGGGACAGGTTGATTGGTGAAGCTTTCTTT

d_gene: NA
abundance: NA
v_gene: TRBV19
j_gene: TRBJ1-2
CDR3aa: CASSMGFDGNYGYTF
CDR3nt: TGTGCCAGTAGTATGGGGTTCGATGGGAACTATGGCTACACCTTC

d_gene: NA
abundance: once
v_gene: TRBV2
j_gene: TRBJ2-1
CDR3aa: CASRSSVSSYNEQFF
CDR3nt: TGTGCCAGCAGATCTAGCGTCAGCTCCTACAATGAGCAGTTCTTC

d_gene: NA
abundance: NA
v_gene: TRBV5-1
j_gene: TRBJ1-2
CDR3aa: CASRDSHGYTF
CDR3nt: TGCGCCAGCAGGGACAGCCATGGCTACACCTTC

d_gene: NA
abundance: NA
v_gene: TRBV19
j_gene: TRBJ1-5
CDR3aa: CASSIDLNQPQHF
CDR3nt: TGTGCCAGTAGTATAGATCTTAATCAGCCCCAGCATTTT

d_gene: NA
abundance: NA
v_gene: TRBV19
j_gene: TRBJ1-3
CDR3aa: CASSSGAGGNTIYF
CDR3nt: TGTGCCAGTAGTTCAGGGGCAGGAGGAAACACCATATATTTT

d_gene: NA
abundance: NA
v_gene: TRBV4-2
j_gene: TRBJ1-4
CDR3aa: CASSQGRQATNEKLFF
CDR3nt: TGTGCCAGCAGCCAAGGACGACAGGCAACTAATGAAAAACTGTTTTTT

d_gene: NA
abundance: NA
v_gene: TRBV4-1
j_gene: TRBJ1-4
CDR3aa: CASSRTAPNEKLFF
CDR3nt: TGCGCCAGCAGCAGGACAGCCCCTAATGAAAAACTGTTTTTT

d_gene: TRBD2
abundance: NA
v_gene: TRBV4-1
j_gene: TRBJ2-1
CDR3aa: CASSQYVGGGRPPINYNEQFF
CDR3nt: TGCGCCAGCAGCCAGTACGTTGGGGGCGGGAGGCCCCCTATCAACTACAATGAGCAGTTCTTC

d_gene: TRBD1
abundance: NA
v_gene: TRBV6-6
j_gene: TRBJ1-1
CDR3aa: CASSPRTGGDMAFF
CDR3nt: TGTGCCAGCAGTCCGCGGACAGGAGGGGATATGGCTTTCTTT

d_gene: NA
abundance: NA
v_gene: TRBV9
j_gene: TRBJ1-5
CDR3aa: CASSVGSSPNQPQHF
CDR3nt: TGTGCCAGCAGCGTAGGTAGCAGCCCCAATCAGCCCCAGCATTTT

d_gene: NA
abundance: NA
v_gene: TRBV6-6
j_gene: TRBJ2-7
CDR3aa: CASSYYVGTAYEQYF
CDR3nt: TGTGCCAGCAGTTATTATGTAGGGACGGCCTACGAGCAGTACTTC

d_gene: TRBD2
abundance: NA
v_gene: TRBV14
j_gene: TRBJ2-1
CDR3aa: CASSQLAGTLEQFF
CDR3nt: TGTGCCAGCAGCCAACTAGCGGGAACTCTTGAGCAGTTCTTC

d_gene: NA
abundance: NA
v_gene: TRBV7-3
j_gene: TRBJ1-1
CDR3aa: CASSLDRNTEAFF
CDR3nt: TGTGCCAGCAGCTTAGACAGGAACACTGAAGCTTTCTTT

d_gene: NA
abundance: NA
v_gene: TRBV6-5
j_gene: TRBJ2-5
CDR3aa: CASSLARGTQYF
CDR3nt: TGTGCCAGCAGTTTAGCCCGGGGGACCCAGTACTTC

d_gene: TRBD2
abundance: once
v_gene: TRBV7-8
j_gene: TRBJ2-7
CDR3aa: CASSSGLKIEQYF
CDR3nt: TGTGCCAGCAGCTCGGGACTAAAAATCGAGCAGTACTTC

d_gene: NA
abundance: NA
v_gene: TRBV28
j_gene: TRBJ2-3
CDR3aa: CASSTGPSTDTQYF
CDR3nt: TGTGCCAGCAGTACGGGGCCTAGCACAGATACGCAGTATTTT

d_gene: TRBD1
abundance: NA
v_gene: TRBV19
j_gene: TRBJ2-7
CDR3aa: CASSNRQGTYEQYF
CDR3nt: TGTGCCAGTAGTAACCGACAGGGCACCTACGAGCAGTACTTC

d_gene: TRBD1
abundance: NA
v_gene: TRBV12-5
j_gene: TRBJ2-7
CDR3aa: CASGLPTLGAGGGEQYF
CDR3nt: TGTGCTAGTGGTTTGCCGACCTTGGGGGCAGGGGGCGGTGAGCAGTACTTC

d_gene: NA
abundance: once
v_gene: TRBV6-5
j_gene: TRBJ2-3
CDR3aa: CASSNGDRDTDTQYF
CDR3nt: TGTGCCAGCAGTAACGGGGACCGGGACACAGATACGCAGTATTTT

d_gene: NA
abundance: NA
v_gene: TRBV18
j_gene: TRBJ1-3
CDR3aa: CASSQQRLHSGNTIYF
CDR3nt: TGTGCCAGCTCTCAACAAAGACTGCACTCTGGAAACACCATATATTTT

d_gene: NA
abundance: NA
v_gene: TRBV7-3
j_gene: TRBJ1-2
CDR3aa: CASSSTGSPNYGYTF
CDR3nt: TGTGCCAGCAGCTCGACAGGCAGCCCTAACTATGGCTACACCTTC

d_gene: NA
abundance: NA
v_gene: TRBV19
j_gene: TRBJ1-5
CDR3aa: CASTLGVRQGNQPQHF
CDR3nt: TGTGCCAGTACCCTAGGCGTGAGGCAGGGCAATCAGCCCCAGCATTTT

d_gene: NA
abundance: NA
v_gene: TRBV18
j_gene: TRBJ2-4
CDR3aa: CASSPLTPTGENIQYF
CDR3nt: TGTGCCAGCTCACCCCTAACCCCGACAGGTGAAAACATTCAGTACTTC

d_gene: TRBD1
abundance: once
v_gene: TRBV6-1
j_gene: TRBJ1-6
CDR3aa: CASSGPDRGNSPLHF
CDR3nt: TGTGCCAGCAGTGGCCCGGACAGGGGAAATTCACCCCTCCACTTT

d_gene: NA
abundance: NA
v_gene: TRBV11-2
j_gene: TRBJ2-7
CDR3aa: CASSPGLYEQYF
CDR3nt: TGTGCCAGCAGCCCGGGACTTTACGAGCAGTACTTC

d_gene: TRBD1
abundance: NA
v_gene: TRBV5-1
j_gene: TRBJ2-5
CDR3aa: CASSFNTGGGETQYF
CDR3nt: TGCGCCAGCAGCTTCAATACAGGGGGCGGAGAGACCCAGTACTTC

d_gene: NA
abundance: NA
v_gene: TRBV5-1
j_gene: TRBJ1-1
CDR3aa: CASSEQVLNTEAFF
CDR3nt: TGCGCCAGCAGCGAACAGGTGTTGAACACTGAAGCTTTCTTT

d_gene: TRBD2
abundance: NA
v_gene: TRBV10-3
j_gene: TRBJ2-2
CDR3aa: CAISPGLAGGSGELFF
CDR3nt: TGTGCCATCAGCCCGGGACTAGCGGGAGGTAGCGGGGAGCTGTTTTTT

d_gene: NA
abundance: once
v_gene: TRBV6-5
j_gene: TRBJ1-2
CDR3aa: CASSYRGSNYGYTF
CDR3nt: TGTGCCAGCAGTTACAGGGGTAGTAACTATGGCTACACCTTC

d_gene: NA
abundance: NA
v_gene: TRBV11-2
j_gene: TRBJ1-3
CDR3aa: CASSFSRSGNTIYF
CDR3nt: TGTGCCAGCAGCTTTTCGCGATCTGGAAACACCATATATTTT

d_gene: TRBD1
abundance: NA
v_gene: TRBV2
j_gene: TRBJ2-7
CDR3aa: CASSREETGGNEQYF
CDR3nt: TGTGCCAGCAGTAGGGAGGAGACAGGGGGCAACGAGCAGTACTTC

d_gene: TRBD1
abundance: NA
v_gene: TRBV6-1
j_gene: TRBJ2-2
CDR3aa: CASLQGAANTGELFF
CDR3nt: TGTGCCAGCCTACAGGGGGCCGCGAACACCGGGGAGCTGTTTTTT

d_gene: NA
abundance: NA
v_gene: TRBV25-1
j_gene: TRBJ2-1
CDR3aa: CASALLANEQFF
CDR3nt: TGTGCCAGCGCATTATTGGCCAATGAGCAGTTCTTC

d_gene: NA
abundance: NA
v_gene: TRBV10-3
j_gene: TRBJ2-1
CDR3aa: CAISAPGGLFQEGNEQFF
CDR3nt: TGTGCCATCAGTGCGCCAGGCGGACTGTTCCAGGAGGGCAATGAGCAGTTCTTC

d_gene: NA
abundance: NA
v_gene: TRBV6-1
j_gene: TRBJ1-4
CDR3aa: CASSENPLNAVSTNEKLFF
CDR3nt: TGTGCCAGCAGTGAAAACCCCTTGAATGCGGTTTCGACTAATGAAAAACTGTTTTTT

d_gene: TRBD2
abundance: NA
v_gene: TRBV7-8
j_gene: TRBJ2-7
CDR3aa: CASSAKWTSRTYEQYF
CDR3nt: TGTGCCAGCAGCGCCAAGTGGACTAGCCGAACCTACGAGCAGTACTTC

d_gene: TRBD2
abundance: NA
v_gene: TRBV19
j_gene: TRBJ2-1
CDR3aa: CASSTVLAGGNEQFF
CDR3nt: TGTGCCAGTAGTACCGTTCTAGCGGGAGGGAATGAGCAGTTCTTC

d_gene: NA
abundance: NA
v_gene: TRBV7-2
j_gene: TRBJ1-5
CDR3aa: CASSLEARYNQPQHF
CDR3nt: TGTGCCAGCAGCTTAGAGGCAAGATACAATCAGCCCCAGCATTTT

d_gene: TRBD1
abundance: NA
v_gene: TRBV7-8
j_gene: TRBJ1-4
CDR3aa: CASSLAGTGGEKLFF
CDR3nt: TGTGCCAGCAGCTTAGCCGGGACAGGAGGGGAAAAACTGTTTTTT

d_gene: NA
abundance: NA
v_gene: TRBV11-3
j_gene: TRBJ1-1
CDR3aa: CASSLEANSEAFF
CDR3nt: TGTGCCAGCAGCTTAGAAGCCAACTCTGAAGCTTTCTTT

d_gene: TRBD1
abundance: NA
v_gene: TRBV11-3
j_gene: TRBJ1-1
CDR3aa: CASSSWTGTEAFF
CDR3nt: TGTGCCAGCAGCTCTTGGACAGGCACTGAAGCTTTCTTT

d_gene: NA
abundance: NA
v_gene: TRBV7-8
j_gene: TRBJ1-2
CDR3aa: CASSPGTLNYGYTF
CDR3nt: TGTGCCAGCAGCCCCGGGACATTAAACTATGGCTACACCTTC

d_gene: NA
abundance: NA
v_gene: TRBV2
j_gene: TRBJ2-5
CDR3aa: CASSDTETQYF
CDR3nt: TGTGCCAGCAGTGACACGGAGACCCAGTACTTC

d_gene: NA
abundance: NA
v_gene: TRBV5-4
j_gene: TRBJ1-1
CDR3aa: CASSLDGGHRNTEAFF
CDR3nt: TGTGCCAGCAGCTTGGATGGGGGGCACAGGAACACTGAAGCTTTCTTT

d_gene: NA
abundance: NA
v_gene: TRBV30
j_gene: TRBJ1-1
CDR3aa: CAWTGLSNTEAFF
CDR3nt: TGTGCCTGGACGGGACTTTCGAACACTGAAGCTTTCTTT

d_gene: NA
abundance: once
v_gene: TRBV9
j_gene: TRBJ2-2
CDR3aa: CASSVGQGELFF
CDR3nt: TGTGCCAGCAGCGTTGGACAGGGGGAGCTGTTTTTT

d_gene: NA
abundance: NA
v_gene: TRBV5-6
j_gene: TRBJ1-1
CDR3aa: CASSLAGITEAFF
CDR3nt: TGTGCCAGCAGCTTGGCGGGGATCACTGAAGCTTTCTTT

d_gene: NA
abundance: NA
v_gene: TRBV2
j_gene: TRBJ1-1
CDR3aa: CASSAQGIAEAFF
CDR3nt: TGTGCCAGCAGTGCGCAGGGAATCGCTGAAGCTTTCTTT

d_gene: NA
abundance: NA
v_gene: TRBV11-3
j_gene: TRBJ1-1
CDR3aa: CASSLDQRGVTEAFF
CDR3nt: TGTGCCAGCAGCTTAGATCAGAGAGGGGTCACTGAAGCTTTCTTT

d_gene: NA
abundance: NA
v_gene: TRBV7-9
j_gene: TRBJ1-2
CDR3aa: CASSLLVTGYTF
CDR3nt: TGTGCCAGCAGCTTATTAGTAACTGGCTACACCTTC

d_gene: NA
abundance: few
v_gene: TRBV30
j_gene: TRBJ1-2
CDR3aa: CAWRRRGNYGYTF
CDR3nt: TGTGCCTGGAGAAGAAGGGGGAACTATGGCTACACCTTC